These T cell receptor beta chains were read from a single sample in a study of blood T cell repertoires in COVID-19. This table comes from immunoSEQ multiplex PCR, and its TCRdb copy is limited to in-frame clones, with some not included. The table records 120,000 or so clones, around 83% of them present only once. The specimen was peripheral blood. All receptors come from a man aged 60-69 years with acute or convalescent COVID-19. Each CDR3 is given with its conserved first and last residue. Fields, in order: CDR3 length, V gene, clone size, J gene, D gene, CDR3 DNA, CDR3 protein. A D gene is named only where the DNA matches it firmly. Size is omitted from some rows. Given values are once, few, many or a class for expanded clones.

CDR3 length: 14; V gene: TRBV5-1; clone size: -; J gene: TRBJ2-5; D gene: -; CDR3 DNA: TGCGCCAGCAGCTTGGAGCGTGTGGGAGAGACCCAGTACTTC; CDR3 protein: CASSLERVGETQYF
CDR3 length: 19; V gene: TRBV18; clone size: -; J gene: TRBJ2-3; D gene: TRBD2; CDR3 DNA: TGTGCCAGCTCACCAATAATCTCGGTAGCGGGAGCGGGCCCAGATACGCAGTATTTT; CDR3 protein: CASSPIISVAGAGPDTQYF
CDR3 length: 16; V gene: TRBV18; clone size: -; J gene: TRBJ2-4; D gene: TRBD1; CDR3 DNA: TGTGCCAGCTCGCCCGACAGGGGGGTAGCCAAAAACATTCAGTACTTC; CDR3 protein: CASSPDRGVAKNIQYF
CDR3 length: 18; V gene: TRBV24-1; clone size: -; J gene: TRBJ1-6; D gene: TRBD1; CDR3 DNA: TGTGCCACCAGTGATTTGAGAGGGACAGGGTATTATAATTCACCCCTCCACTTT; CDR3 protein: CATSDLRGTGYYNSPLHF
CDR3 length: 16; V gene: TRBV6-4; clone size: once; J gene: TRBJ2-1; D gene: TRBD2; CDR3 DNA: TGTGCCAGCAGTCCCGGGACTAGCGGGCCCTACAATGAGCAGTTCTTC; CDR3 protein: CASSPGTSGPYNEQFF
CDR3 length: 12; V gene: TRBV28; clone size: -; J gene: TRBJ2-1; D gene: -; CDR3 DNA: TGTGCCAGCAGTGGGCTATACAATGAGCAGTTCTTC; CDR3 protein: CASSGLYNEQFF
CDR3 length: 13; V gene: TRBV7-8; clone size: -; J gene: TRBJ2-1; D gene: TRBD2; CDR3 DNA: TGTGCCGCCGCCCTCGGGGGGGGGACTAAGCAGTTCTTC; CDR3 protein: CAAALGGGTKQFF
CDR3 length: 14; V gene: TRBV28; clone size: -; J gene: TRBJ1-2; D gene: -; CDR3 DNA: TGTGCCAGCAGCCGTATCGGGGGAGTGCTAGGCTACACCTTC; CDR3 protein: CASSRIGGVLGYTF
CDR3 length: 15; V gene: TRBV15; clone size: -; J gene: TRBJ1-1; D gene: TRBD1; CDR3 DNA: TGTGCCACCAGCAGGATGGACAGGGCGGACACTGAAGCTTTCTTT; CDR3 protein: CATSRMDRADTEAFF
CDR3 length: 18; V gene: TRBV3-1/TRBV3-2; clone size: -; J gene: TRBJ2-1; D gene: TRBD1; CDR3 DNA: TGTGCCAGCAGCCCGCTGTTAGGCCGAGGACAGGGCGGGAATGAGCAGTTCTTC; CDR3 protein: CASSPLLGRGQGGNEQFF
CDR3 length: 15; V gene: TRBV4-1; clone size: -; J gene: TRBJ2-7; D gene: -; CDR3 DNA: TGCGCCAGCAGCCAAGACCCCAATGCAGGATACGAGCAGTACTTC; CDR3 protein: CASSQDPNAGYEQYF
CDR3 length: 15; V gene: TRBV7-9; clone size: -; J gene: TRBJ1-1; D gene: TRBD1; CDR3 DNA: TGTGCCAGCAGCTTCGGGGGCAGGGGGTACGGTCAAGCTTTCTTT; CDR3 protein: CASSFGGRGYGQAFF
CDR3 length: 13; V gene: TRBV2; clone size: few; J gene: TRBJ1-2; D gene: -; CDR3 DNA: TGTGCCAGCAGATCCCGACAGACATATGGCTACACCTTC; CDR3 protein: CASRSRQTYGYTF
CDR3 length: 11; V gene: TRBV29-1; clone size: once; J gene: TRBJ2-7; D gene: -; CDR3 DNA: TGCAGCGTTGATGGCGGCTACGAGCAGTACTTC; CDR3 protein: CSVDGGYEQYF
CDR3 length: 17; V gene: TRBV4-1; clone size: -; J gene: TRBJ1-5; D gene: -; CDR3 DNA: TGCGCCAGCAGCCAAGGTTTGCGGGGGAAGGGCAATCAGCCCCAGCATTTT; CDR3 protein: CASSQGLRGKGNQPQHF
CDR3 length: 13; V gene: TRBV10-1; clone size: once; J gene: TRBJ1-2; D gene: -; CDR3 DNA: TGCGCCAGCAGTGAGGCGGTTAACTATGGCTACACCTTC; CDR3 protein: CASSEAVNYGYTF
CDR3 length: 14; V gene: TRBV6-5; clone size: -; J gene: TRBJ2-7; D gene: TRBD1; CDR3 DNA: TGTGCCAGTCAAGGCCGGGACAGGGGGCGCGAGCAGTACTTC; CDR3 protein: CASQGRDRGREQYF
CDR3 length: 13; V gene: TRBV7-9; clone size: -; J gene: TRBJ1-4; D gene: -; CDR3 DNA: TGTGCCAGCAGCTTAGAGCTGGGGCAAAAACTGTTTTTT; CDR3 protein: CASSLELGQKLFF
CDR3 length: 16; V gene: TRBV3-1/TRBV3-2; clone size: -; J gene: TRBJ1-2; D gene: TRBD1; CDR3 DNA: TGTGCCAGCAGCTACCTACACGACAGGGGGGATAATGGCTACACCTTC; CDR3 protein: CASSYLHDRGDNGYTF
CDR3 length: 15; V gene: TRBV2; clone size: -; J gene: TRBJ1-2; D gene: TRBD1; CDR3 DNA: TGTGCCAGCAGTGAAGCGGGGGGACAGGGCTTTAGCTACACCTTC; CDR3 protein: CASSEAGGQGFSYTF
CDR3 length: 13; V gene: TRBV15; clone size: -; J gene: TRBJ1-1; D gene: -; CDR3 DNA: TGTGCCACCAGTTTGCGGGGGGGCCCTGAAGCTTTCTTT; CDR3 protein: CATSLRGGPEAFF
CDR3 length: 12; V gene: TRBV4-1; clone size: few; J gene: TRBJ2-1; D gene: -; CDR3 DNA: TGCGCCAGCAGCCAAGAGCAGGGTGAGCAGTTCTTC; CDR3 protein: CASSQEQGEQFF
CDR3 length: 14; V gene: TRBV19; clone size: -; J gene: TRBJ1-1; D gene: -; CDR3 DNA: TGTGCCAGTAGTTGGGGGGGCCGGGGCACTGAAGCTTTCTTT; CDR3 protein: CASSWGGRGTEAFF
CDR3 length: 17; V gene: TRBV4-1; clone size: -; J gene: TRBJ1-1; D gene: -; CDR3 DNA: TGCGCCAGCAGCCAAGAGATTTTGAGGCCAGGGCGCACTGAAGCTTTCTTT; CDR3 protein: CASSQEILRPGRTEAFF
CDR3 length: 13; V gene: TRBV6-5; clone size: -; J gene: TRBJ1-4; D gene: TRBD1; CDR3 DNA: TGTGCCAGCACGGGACAGGGTGGTGAAAAACTGTTTTTT; CDR3 protein: CASTGQGGEKLFF
CDR3 length: 11; V gene: TRBV5-1; clone size: -; J gene: TRBJ1-2; D gene: -; CDR3 DNA: TGCGCCAGTAGATCTAACTATGGCTACACCTTC; CDR3 protein: CASRSNYGYTF
CDR3 length: 14; V gene: TRBV2; clone size: -; J gene: TRBJ1-3; D gene: -; CDR3 DNA: TGTGCCAGCAGTGAATATGGCCAGGGAAACACCATATATTTT; CDR3 protein: CASSEYGQGNTIYF
CDR3 length: 12; V gene: TRBV28; clone size: -; J gene: TRBJ1-1; D gene: TRBD1; CDR3 DNA: TGTGCCAGCAGTTCGACAGGGGTAGAAGCTTTCTTT; CDR3 protein: CASSSTGVEAFF
CDR3 length: 15; V gene: TRBV18; clone size: -; J gene: TRBJ2-5; D gene: TRBD1; CDR3 DNA: TGTGCCAGCTCACCCCCCGGACAGGGAGGTGAGACCCAGTACTTC; CDR3 protein: CASSPPGQGGETQYF
CDR3 length: 15; V gene: TRBV7-6; clone size: once; J gene: TRBJ1-4; D gene: TRBD1; CDR3 DNA: TGTGCCAGCAGCCGGGGACAGGGTAGGAATGAAAAACTGTTTTTT; CDR3 protein: CASSRGQGRNEKLFF
CDR3 length: 15; V gene: TRBV28; clone size: -; J gene: TRBJ1-1; D gene: -; CDR3 DNA: TGTGCCAGCAGTCCGGTCAGACAGTCGAACACTGAAGCTTTCTTT; CDR3 protein: CASSPVRQSNTEAFF
CDR3 length: 15; V gene: TRBV5-1; clone size: -; J gene: TRBJ2-5; D gene: TRBD2; CDR3 DNA: TGCGCCAGCAGCCTGGCCGGGACTAGCGGTGAGACCCAGTACTTC; CDR3 protein: CASSLAGTSGETQYF
CDR3 length: 15; V gene: TRBV5-1; clone size: -; J gene: TRBJ2-2; D gene: -; CDR3 DNA: TGCGCCAGCAGATCAACTAACAGGGTGGGCGGGGAGCTGTTTTTT; CDR3 protein: CASRSTNRVGGELFF
CDR3 length: 13; V gene: TRBV7-9; clone size: -; J gene: TRBJ1-4; D gene: TRBD1; CDR3 DNA: TGTGCCAGCAGCTTAGCAACAGGGGCGGAACTGTTTTTT; CDR3 protein: CASSLATGAELFF
CDR3 length: 14; V gene: TRBV10-3; clone size: -; J gene: TRBJ1-2; D gene: -; CDR3 DNA: TGTGCCATCAGGGACAGCTCCCCCCTGAGGGGCTACACCTTC; CDR3 protein: CAIRDSSPLRGYTF
CDR3 length: 17; V gene: TRBV7-2; clone size: -; J gene: TRBJ2-4; D gene: TRBD2; CDR3 DNA: TGTGCCAGCAGCGGCGGGGGGTGGGCGGAGCTAAAAAACATTCAGTACTTC; CDR3 protein: CASSGGGWAELKNIQYF
CDR3 length: 13; V gene: TRBV5-6; clone size: -; J gene: TRBJ2-1; D gene: -; CDR3 DNA: TGTGCCAGCAGCCGGGTCAGGGGCAATGAGCAGTTCTTC; CDR3 protein: CASSRVRGNEQFF
CDR3 length: 20; V gene: TRBV4-2; clone size: -; J gene: TRBJ2-4; D gene: TRBD2; CDR3 DNA: TGTGCCAGCAGCCAGGCCACCGGGACTAGCACCACAGGGTCCAAAAACATTCAGTACTTC; CDR3 protein: CASSQATGTSTTGSKNIQYF
CDR3 length: 17; V gene: TRBV20-1; clone size: -; J gene: TRBJ2-3; D gene: TRBD2; CDR3 DNA: TGCAGTGCTAGTCCGCTAGCGGGAGGGGGTAGCACAGATACGCAGTATTTT; CDR3 protein: CSASPLAGGGSTDTQYF
CDR3 length: 14; V gene: TRBV2; clone size: few; J gene: TRBJ1-2; D gene: -; CDR3 DNA: TGTGCCAGCAGCCGCAGGGGCTTAAACTATGGCTACACCTTC; CDR3 protein: CASSRRGLNYGYTF
CDR3 length: 15; V gene: TRBV7-2; clone size: -; J gene: TRBJ2-1; D gene: -; CDR3 DNA: TGTGCCAGCAGCTTAGCGGTGAGCTCCTACAATGAGCAGTTCTTC; CDR3 protein: CASSLAVSSYNEQFF
CDR3 length: 16; V gene: TRBV11-2; clone size: -; J gene: TRBJ2-1; D gene: TRBD1; CDR3 DNA: TGTGCCAGCAGATCCCCCGGGACAGGGACCGTTAATGAGCAGTTCTTC; CDR3 protein: CASRSPGTGTVNEQFF
CDR3 length: 14; V gene: TRBV5-1; clone size: -; J gene: TRBJ2-7; D gene: TRBD1; CDR3 DNA: TGCGCCAGCAGCTTGAACAGGGGTCCCTACGAGCAGTACTTC; CDR3 protein: CASSLNRGPYEQYF
CDR3 length: 14; V gene: TRBV5-1; clone size: -; J gene: TRBJ1-5; D gene: -; CDR3 DNA: TGCGCCAGCAGCTTGGGCGGCGGCAATCAGCCCCAGCATTTT; CDR3 protein: CASSLGGGNQPQHF
CDR3 length: 14; V gene: TRBV4-1; clone size: few; J gene: TRBJ1-5; D gene: -; CDR3 DNA: TGCGCCAGCAGCCAAGTAGACTTTTCACAGCCCCAGCATTTT; CDR3 protein: CASSQVDFSQPQHF
CDR3 length: 13; V gene: TRBV2; clone size: -; J gene: TRBJ2-7; D gene: TRBD2; CDR3 DNA: TGTGCCAGCGGGGGGAGCGGGAGTTCCGAGCAGTACTTC; CDR3 protein: CASGGSGSSEQYF
CDR3 length: 16; V gene: TRBV6-1; clone size: -; J gene: TRBJ1-4; D gene: -; CDR3 DNA: TGTGCCAGCAGTGAAACCCTTACAGGTGGATGGGAAAAACTGTTTTTT; CDR3 protein: CASSETLTGGWEKLFF
CDR3 length: 14; V gene: TRBV27; clone size: -; J gene: TRBJ2-7; D gene: TRBD2; CDR3 DNA: TGTGCCAGCAGTTGGGAGCGGGAGGGCTACGAGCAGTACTTC; CDR3 protein: CASSWEREGYEQYF
CDR3 length: 15; V gene: TRBV5-8; clone size: -; J gene: TRBJ1-5; D gene: -; CDR3 DNA: TGTGCCAGCAGCTCGCCGACGGGGGGATTCCAGCCCCAGCATTTT; CDR3 protein: CASSSPTGGFQPQHF
CDR3 length: 12; V gene: TRBV5-1; clone size: few; J gene: TRBJ2-7; D gene: -; CDR3 DNA: TGCGCCAGCAGCTTCGACAGTTACGAGCAGTACTTC; CDR3 protein: CASSFDSYEQYF
CDR3 length: 15; V gene: TRBV18; clone size: -; J gene: TRBJ1-6; D gene: -; CDR3 DNA: TGTGCCAGCTCACCCACTAAGGGAGGGAATTCACCCCTCCACTTT; CDR3 protein: CASSPTKGGNSPLHF
CDR3 length: 17; V gene: TRBV28; clone size: -; J gene: TRBJ2-5; D gene: TRBD1; CDR3 DNA: TGTGCCAGCACCGGACAGGGTGCGTTTGGATCCCAAGAGACCCAGTACTTC; CDR3 protein: CASTGQGAFGSQETQYF
CDR3 length: 10; V gene: TRBV20-1; clone size: -; J gene: TRBJ1-1; D gene: TRBD1; CDR3 DNA: TGCAGGAGAAAACAGGGGGAAGCTTTCTTT; CDR3 protein: CRRKQGEAFF